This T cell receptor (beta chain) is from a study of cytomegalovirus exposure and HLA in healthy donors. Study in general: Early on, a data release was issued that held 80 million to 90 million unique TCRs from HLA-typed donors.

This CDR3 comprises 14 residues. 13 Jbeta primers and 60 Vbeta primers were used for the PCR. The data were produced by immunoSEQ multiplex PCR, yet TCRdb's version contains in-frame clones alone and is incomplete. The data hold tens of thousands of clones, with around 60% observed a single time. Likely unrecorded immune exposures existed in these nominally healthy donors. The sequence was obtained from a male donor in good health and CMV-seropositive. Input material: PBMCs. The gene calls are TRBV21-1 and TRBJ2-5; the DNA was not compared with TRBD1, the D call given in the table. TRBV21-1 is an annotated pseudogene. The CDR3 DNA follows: TGTGCCAGCAGCAATATGGGGGCTTTAAAGACCCAGTACTTC. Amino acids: CASSNMGALKTQYF.